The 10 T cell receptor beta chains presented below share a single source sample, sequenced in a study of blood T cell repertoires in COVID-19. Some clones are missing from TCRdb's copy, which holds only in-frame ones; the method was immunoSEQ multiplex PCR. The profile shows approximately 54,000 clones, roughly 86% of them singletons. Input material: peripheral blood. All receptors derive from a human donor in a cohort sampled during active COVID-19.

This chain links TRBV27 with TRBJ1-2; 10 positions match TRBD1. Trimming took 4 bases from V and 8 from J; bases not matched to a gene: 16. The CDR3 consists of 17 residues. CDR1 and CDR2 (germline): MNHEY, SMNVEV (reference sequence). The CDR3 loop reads CASSSSLGRQGAGGYTF. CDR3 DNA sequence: TGTGCCAGCAGTTCGAGTCTGGGGAGACAGGGGGCGGGAGGCTACACCTTC.

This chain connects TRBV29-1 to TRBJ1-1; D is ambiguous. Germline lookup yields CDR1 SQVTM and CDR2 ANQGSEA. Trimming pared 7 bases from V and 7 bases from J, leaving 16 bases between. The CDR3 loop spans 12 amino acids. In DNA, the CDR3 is TGCAGCGCAGGACGGGGAGGAGATGAAGCTTTCTTT. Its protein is CSAGRGGDEAFF.

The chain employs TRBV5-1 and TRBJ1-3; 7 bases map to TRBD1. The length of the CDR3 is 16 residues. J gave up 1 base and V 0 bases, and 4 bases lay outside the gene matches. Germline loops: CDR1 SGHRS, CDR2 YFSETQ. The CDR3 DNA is TGCGCCAGCAGCTTGGCCGTGACAGGGTCTGGAAACACCATATATTTT. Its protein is CASSLAVTGSGNTIYF. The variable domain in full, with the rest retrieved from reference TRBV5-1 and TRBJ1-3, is KAGVTQTPRYLIKTRGQQVTLSCSPISGHRSVSWYQQTPGQGLQFLFEYFSETQRNKGNFPGRFSGRQFSNSRSEMNVSTLELGDSALYLCASSLAVTGSGNTIYFGEGSWLTVV.

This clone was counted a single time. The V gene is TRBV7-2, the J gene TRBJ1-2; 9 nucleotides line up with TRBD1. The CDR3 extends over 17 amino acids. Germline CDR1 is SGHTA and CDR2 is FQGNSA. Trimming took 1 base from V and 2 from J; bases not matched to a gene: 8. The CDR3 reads CASSLVRTGALNYGYTF. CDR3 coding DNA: TGTGCCAGCAGCTTAGTTCGGACAGGGGCTCTCAACTATGGCTACACCTTC.

The CDR3 loop is CAWSVMGLGGYTF. CDR3 nucleotide sequence: TGTGCCTGGAGTGTGATGGGACTGGGTGGCTACACCTTC. The chain couples TRBV30 to TRBJ1-2, with D possibly matching TRBD1 (5 bases). Germline CDR1 and CDR2: GTSNPN and SVGIG (reference sequence). V was trimmed by 0 bases and J by 7 bases, leaving 12 bases between them. This CDR3 has 13 residues.

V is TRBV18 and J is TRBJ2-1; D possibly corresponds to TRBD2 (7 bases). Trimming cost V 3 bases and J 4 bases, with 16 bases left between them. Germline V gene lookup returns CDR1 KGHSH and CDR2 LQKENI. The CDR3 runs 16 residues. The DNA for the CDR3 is TGTGCCAGCTCACCCCACCGGGGGGCGGGGTACAATGAGCAGTTCTTC. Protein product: CASSPHRGAGYNEQFF.

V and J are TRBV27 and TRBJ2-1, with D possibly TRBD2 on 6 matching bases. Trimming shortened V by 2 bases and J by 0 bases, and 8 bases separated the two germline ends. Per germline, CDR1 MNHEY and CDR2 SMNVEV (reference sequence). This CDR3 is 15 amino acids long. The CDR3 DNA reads TGTGCCAGCAGTTTAACGCGGGACTCCTACAATGAGCAGTTCTTC. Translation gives CASSLTRDSYNEQFF.

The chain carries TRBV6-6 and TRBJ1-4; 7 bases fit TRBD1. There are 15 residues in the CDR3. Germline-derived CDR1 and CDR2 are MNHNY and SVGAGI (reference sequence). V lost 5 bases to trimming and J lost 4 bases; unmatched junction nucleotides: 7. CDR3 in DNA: TGTGCCAGCAGTACCGACAGGGCTGGTAATGAAAAACTGTTTTTT. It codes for CASSTDRAGNEKLFF.

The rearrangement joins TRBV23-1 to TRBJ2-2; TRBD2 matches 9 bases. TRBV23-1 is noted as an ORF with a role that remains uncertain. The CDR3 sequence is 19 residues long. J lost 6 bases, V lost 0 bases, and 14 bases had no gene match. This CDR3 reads CASSQSPLTSGQRAGELFF. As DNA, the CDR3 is TGCGCCAGCAGTCAATCTCCCTTGACTAGCGGCCAAAGAGCCGGGGAGCTGTTTTTT.

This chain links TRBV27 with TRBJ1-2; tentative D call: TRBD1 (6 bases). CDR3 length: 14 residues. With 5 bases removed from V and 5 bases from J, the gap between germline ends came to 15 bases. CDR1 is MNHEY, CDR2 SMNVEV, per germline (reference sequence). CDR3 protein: CASSPQGQGYGYTF. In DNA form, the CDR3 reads TGTGCCAGCAGTCCCCAGGGGCAGGGTTATGGCTACACCTTC.